The T cell receptor beta chain described here comes from a study of response to subunit inactivated influenza vaccine. Study-wide results and caveats: Authors suggested seasonal influenza vaccinations each recruit few new T cells.

TCRdb reprocessed the RT-PCR reads via MiXCR and lists one record per CDR3 protein. The data contain about 780,000 distinct CDR3 sequences, under 20% of them singletons. In its sample, this clonotype was seen many times. Its antigen is unknown. The sample in question was PBMCs from blood, obtained approximately 5 days after vaccination. The TCR was taken from a man in his forties or fifties who received an inactivated influenza vaccine.

The CDR3 nucleotides read TGCAGCTTCGTGTTTTGGGGTGAGCAGTTCTTC. This encodes CSFVFWGEQFF. The chain carries TRBV29-1 and TRBJ2-1; D ambiguous. Deletions cut 8 bases from V and 9 bases from J, with 14 bases between. The V gene's germline CDR1 is SQVTM and CDR2 ANQGSEA. The CDR3 consists of 11 residues.